This TCR beta chain was sequenced in a study of blood T cell repertoires in COVID-19. Trimming at V came to 6 bases and at J to 3 bases, leaving 6 bases not matched to a gene. CDR1 is SGHTA and CDR2 is FQGNSA in the germline V gene. The CDR3 sequence is 15 residues long. Produced via immunoSEQ multiplex PCR; TCRdb's table is partial and in-frame only. This sample has about 150,000 clones, with about 86% found just once. Recruitment covered roughly 22 US areas and drew participants whose ages spanned 18 to 89 years. Each participant's cohort was designated according to participant-reported clinical history.

Sequencing was performed on PBMCs or T cells enriched from blood (not recorded which). The chain recombines TRBV7-2 with TRBJ2-3; 10 positions match TRBD2. This receptor was identified in a man in his forties or fifties who had recovered from COVID-19. DNA of the CDR3: TGTGCCAGCAGACGTACTAGCGGGGCAACAGATACGCAGTATTTT. This encodes CASRRTSGATDTQYF.